One and the same sample provided the 8 T cell receptor beta chains below, sequenced in a study of vaccination and CD4 T cells after COVID-19. An Oncomine TCR Beta short-read assay was used to sequence the DNA from cultured CD4+ T cells. TCRdb redid the calling of the PCR reads with MiXCR, one entry per CDR3 protein. The sample includes roughly 20,000 distinct CDR3 sequences, roughly 60% seen only once; the top ten take about 21%. Treatment here: roughly 11-day PBMC culture with coronavirus spike peptide pools or control peptides (ViraFEST assay). Their recognized antigens are unknown. Sequences were derived from CD4+ T cells from blood, cultured in vitro, sampled before SARS-CoV-2 vaccination. Receptors were obtained from a human donor who received a COVID-19 vaccine.

This chain joins TRBV20-1 and TRBJ2-1, with 12 bases that match TRBD1. Per the germline V gene, CDR1 is DFQATT and CDR2 is SNEGSKA (reference sequence). Germline trimming cut 3 bases from V and 8 bases from J; bases unmatched to any gene: 8. This CDR3 comprises 15 residues. For the CDR3, the DNA is TGCAGTGCTAGGGTATGGGGACAGGGGGCGTATGAGCAGTTCTTC. It is translated as CSARVWGQGAYEQFF.

The V and J genes are TRBV27 and TRBJ2-3; D may correspond to TRBD1 or TRBD2 (5 bases each). CDR1 MNHEY and CDR2 SMNVEV come from the germline V gene (reference sequence). This CDR3 spans 17 amino acids. Trimming took off 3 bases at V and 0 bases at J, with 16 bases between the two ends. The CDR3, as DNA: TGTGCCAGCAGTTTGATCGGGACGGAGGCTAGCACAGATACGCAGTATTTT. This gives the protein CASSLIGTEASTDTQYF.

The chain combines TRBV29-1 with TRBJ1-2; TRBD1 agrees at 11 bases. Germline-derived CDR1 and CDR2 are SQVTM and ANQGSEA. This CDR3 comprises 13 residues. Germline trimming cut 7 bases from V and 8 bases from J; bases unmatched to any gene: 9. The CDR3 loop reads CSATGQGAGGYTF. CDR3 nucleotide sequence: TGCAGCGCTACAGGACAGGGGGCGGGAGGCTACACCTTC.

In its sample, this clonotype was seen a few times. The J gene is TRBJ1-5, the V gene TRBV15, with TRBD1 matching over 11 bases. Looked up from germline, CDR1 is LNHNV and CDR2 is YYDKDF (reference sequence). The CDR3 is 16 residues long. V dropped 1 base and J dropped 6; count of bases not matched to a gene: 5. The CDR3: CATSRVRGQGGQPQHF. The CDR3 nucleotides are TGTGCCACCAGCAGAGTAAGGGGACAGGGGGGTCAGCCCCAGCATTTT.

The V call is TRBV6-5, the J call TRBJ1-4; D is perhaps TRBD1 (6 bases). The CDR3 has 11 residues. Germline V gives CDR1 MNHEY, CDR2 SVGAGI. V lost 2 bases to trimming and J lost 17 bases, with 12 bases between them. The chain's CDR3 is CASSYLGTLFF. The DNA for the CDR3 is TGTGCCAGCAGTTACCTCGGGACACTCTTTTTT.

This clonotype has just one count. The chain recombines TRBV19 with TRBJ1-2; D is undetermined. Between the trimmed V and J ends, which lost 6 bases and 0 bases, there was a span of 8 bases. Germline V lookup: CDR1 LNHDA, CDR2 SQIVND (reference sequence). The CDR3 contains 13 residues. The CDR3 bases are TGTGCCAGTAGCGGGAGTCCTAACTATGGCTACACCTTC. Its translation: CASSGSPNYGYTF. The complete variable domain, with remaining parts taken from reference TRBV19 and TRBJ1-2, reads DGGITQSPKYLFRKEGQNVTLSCEQNLNHDAMYWYRQDPGQGLRLIYYSQIVNDFQKGDIAEGYSVSREKKESFPLTVTSAQKNPTAFYLCASSGSPNYGYTFGSGTRLTVV.

The chain uses TRBV2 and TRBJ2-3; TRBD2 agrees at 8 bases. The CDR3 length is 16 residues. Germline CDR1 is SNHLY and CDR2 is FYNNEI. The J segment lost 3 bases and the V segment lost 5 bases, leaving 10 bases of the junction unmatched. In DNA form, the CDR3 reads TGTGCCAGCAGTCCGAGAGGGGGACTAGTGACAGATACGCAGTATTTT. Its translation is CASSPRGGLVTDTQYF.

This clonotype appeared a few times. The V and J genes are TRBV19 and TRBJ1-5; TRBD1 might be the D (5 bases). The CDR3 covers 15 residues. The germline V gene encodes CDR1 LNHDA and CDR2 SQIVND (reference sequence). Trimming cost V 6 bases and J 0 bases, with 12 bases left between them. CDR3 amino acids: CASRGGTLSNQPQHF. DNA of the CDR3: TGTGCCAGTAGGGGGGGGACCCTTAGCAATCAGCCCCAGCATTTT. The full variable domain, its missing parts supplied by reference TRBV19 and TRBJ1-5, is DGGITQSPKYLFRKEGQNVTLSCEQNLNHDAMYWYRQDPGQGLRLIYYSQIVNDFQKGDIAEGYSVSREKKESFPLTVTSAQKNPTAFYLCASRGGTLSNQPQHFGDGTRLSIL.